The rows below give T cell receptor beta chains drawn from one sample of a study of T cell repertoires in cytomegalovirus infection. These receptors are not linked to any known antigen. TCRdb processed the reads anew with MiXCR; each CDR3 protein has one entry. The table includes approximately 71,000 distinct CDR3 sequences, approximately 22% detected once. The sample here was CD8+ T cells from cultured PBMCs, taken from culture after CMV antigen stimulation. The origin of the receptors is a human donor in good health (CMV status not recorded). Some clones in this sample may be carry-over from other donors' samples. CDR3s include the opening cysteine and the closing phenylalanine or tryptophan. A D gene is named only where the DNA matches it firmly. Clone size is shown for a subset of rows, as once, few, many or a class of expanded clone.

D gene,V gene,clone size,J gene,CDR3 protein,CDR3 DNA
-,TRBV12-3/TRBV12-4,few,TRBJ1-2,CASSGRSDPNYGYTF,TGTGCCAGCAGTGGACGATCGGACCCTAACTATGGCTACACCTTC
-,TRBV7-2,-,TRBJ2-7,CASSIAQASGYEQYF,TGTGCCAGCAGCATAGCACAGGCGTCCGGCTACGAGCAGTACTTC
-,TRBV7-2,-,TRBJ2-1,CASSLLLASSYNEQFF,TGTGCCAGCAGCTTACTTTTAGCAAGCTCCTACAATGAGCAGTTCTTC
-,TRBV7-8,few,TRBJ1-3,CASSSRDSGNTIYF,TGTGCCAGCAGCTCCAGAGACTCTGGAAACACCATATATTTT
-,TRBV19,-,TRBJ1-1,CDSSISVNTEAFF,TGTGACAGTAGTATTTCAGTGAACACTGAAGCTTTCTTT
-,TRBV27,few,TRBJ1-1,CASSFATTNTEAFF,TGTGCCAGCAGTTTCGCGACAACGAACACTGAAGCTTTCTTT
-,TRBV24-1,few,TRBJ2-1,CATSGTAHEQFF,TGTGCCACCAGTGGTACCGCCCATGAGCAGTTCTTC
TRBD2,TRBV20-1,-,TRBJ2-7,CSARDPSGGAFPSYEQYF,TGCAGTGCTAGAGATCCTAGCGGGGGGGCCTTCCCCTCCTACGAGCAGTACTTC
-,TRBV6-1,-,TRBJ1-2,CASSDPRRGDYGYTF,TGTGCCAGCAGTGATCCTAGGCGAGGAGACTATGGCTACACCTTC
-,TRBV4-2,-,TRBJ1-5,CASSQVLGSNQPQHF,TGTGCCAGCAGCCAAGTATTAGGGAGCAATCAGCCCCAGCATTTT
-,TRBV3-1,-,TRBJ1-2,CASSPDTGNYGYTF,TGTGCCAGCAGCCCAGATACAGGGAACTATGGCTACACCTTC
-,TRBV11-3,-,TRBJ2-3,CASSPWGADTQYF,TGTGCCAGCAGCCCATGGGGGGCAGATACGCAGTATTTT
TRBD1,TRBV7-8,-,TRBJ2-7,CASNPYRTGNNEQYF,TGTGCCAGCAACCCCTATCGGACAGGAAATAACGAGCAGTACTTC
-,TRBV7-6,-,TRBJ1-1,CASSFGPTEAFF,TGTGCCAGCAGCTTCGGCCCCACTGAAGCTTTCTTT
-,TRBV14,few,TRBJ1-1,CASSQYRLGGAFF,TGTGCCAGCAGCCAATATCGTCTCGGGGGAGCTTTCTTT
-,TRBV5-1,once,TRBJ2-7,CASSLETGTTYEQYF,TGCGCCAGCAGCTTGGAAACTGGGACCACCTACGAGCAGTACTTC
-,TRBV13,few,TRBJ2-7,CASSTGLLHEQYF,TGTGCCAGCAGCACCGGGCTCCTCCACGAGCAGTACTTC